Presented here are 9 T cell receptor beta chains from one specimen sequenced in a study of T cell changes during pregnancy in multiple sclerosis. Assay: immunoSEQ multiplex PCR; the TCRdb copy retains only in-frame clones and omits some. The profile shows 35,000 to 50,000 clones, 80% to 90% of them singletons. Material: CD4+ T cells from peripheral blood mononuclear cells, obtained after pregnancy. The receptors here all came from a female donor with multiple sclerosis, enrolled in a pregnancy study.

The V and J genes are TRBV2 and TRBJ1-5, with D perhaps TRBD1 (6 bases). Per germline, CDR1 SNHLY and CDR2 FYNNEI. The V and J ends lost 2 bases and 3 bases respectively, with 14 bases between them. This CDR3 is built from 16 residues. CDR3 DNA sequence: TGTGCCAGCAGTGAACAAACACAGGGTCACAATCAGCCCCAGCATTTT. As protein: CASSEQTQGHNQPQHF.

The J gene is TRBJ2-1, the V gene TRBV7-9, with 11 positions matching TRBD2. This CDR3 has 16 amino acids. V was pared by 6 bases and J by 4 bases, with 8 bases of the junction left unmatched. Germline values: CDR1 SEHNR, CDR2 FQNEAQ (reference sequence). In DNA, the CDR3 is TGTGCCAGCAGTCATAGCGGGAGGGTATCATACAATGAGCAGTTCTTC. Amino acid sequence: CASSHSGRVSYNEQFF.

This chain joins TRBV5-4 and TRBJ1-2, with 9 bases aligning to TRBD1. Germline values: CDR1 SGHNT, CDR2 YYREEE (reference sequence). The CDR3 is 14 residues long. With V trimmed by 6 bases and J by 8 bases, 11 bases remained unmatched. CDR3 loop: CASILQGALQGYTF. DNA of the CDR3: TGTGCCAGCATACTACAGGGGGCGCTTCAGGGCTACACCTTC.

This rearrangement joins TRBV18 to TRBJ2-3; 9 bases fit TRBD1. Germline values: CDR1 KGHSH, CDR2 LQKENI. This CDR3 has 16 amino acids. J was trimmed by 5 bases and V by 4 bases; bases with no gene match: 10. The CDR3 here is CASSLPGQGAGDTQYF. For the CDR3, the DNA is TGTGCCAGCTCACTCCCGGGACAGGGAGCAGGAGATACGCAGTATTTT.

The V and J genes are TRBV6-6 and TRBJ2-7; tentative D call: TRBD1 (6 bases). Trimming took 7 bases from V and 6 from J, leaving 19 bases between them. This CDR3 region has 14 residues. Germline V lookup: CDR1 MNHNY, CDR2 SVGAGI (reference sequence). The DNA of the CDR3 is TGTGCCAGCATGGGGAGTTGGGCAGGGGCCGAGCAGTACTTC. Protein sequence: CASMGSWAGAEQYF.

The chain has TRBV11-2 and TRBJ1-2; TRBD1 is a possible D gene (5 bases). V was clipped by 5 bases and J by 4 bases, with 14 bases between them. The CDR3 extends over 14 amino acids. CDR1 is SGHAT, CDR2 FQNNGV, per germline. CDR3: CASSKDGGTYGYTF. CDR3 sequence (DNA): TGTGCCAGCAGCAAGGACGGAGGGACCTATGGCTACACCTTC. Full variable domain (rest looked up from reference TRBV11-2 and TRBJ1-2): EAGVAQSPRYKIIEKRQSVAFWCNPISGHATLYWYQQILGQGPKLLIQFQNNGVVDDSQLPKDRFSAERLKGVDSTLKIQPAKLEDSAVYLCASSKDGGTYGYTFGSGTRLTVV.

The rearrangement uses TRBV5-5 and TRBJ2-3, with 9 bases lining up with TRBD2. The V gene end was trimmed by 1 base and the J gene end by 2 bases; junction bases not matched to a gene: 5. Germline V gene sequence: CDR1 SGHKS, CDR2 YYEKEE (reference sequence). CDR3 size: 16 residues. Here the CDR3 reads CASSLRLAGTTDTQYF. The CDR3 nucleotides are TGTGCCAGCAGCTTGCGGCTAGCGGGAACCACAGATACGCAGTATTTT.

The CDR3 here is CASSGMGGDEQFF. In DNA, the CDR3 is TGTGCCAGTAGCGGGATGGGCGGAGATGAGCAGTTCTTC. The rearrangement joins TRBV19 to TRBJ2-1; D is perhaps TRBD2 (5 bases). CDR3 length: 13 amino acids. Germline V gene sequence: CDR1 LNHDA, CDR2 SQIVND (reference sequence). V was pared by 6 bases and J by 8 bases, with 14 bases between.

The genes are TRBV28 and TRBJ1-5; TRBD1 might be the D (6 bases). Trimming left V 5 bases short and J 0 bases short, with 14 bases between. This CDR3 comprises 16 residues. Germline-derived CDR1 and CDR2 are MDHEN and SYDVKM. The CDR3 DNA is TGTGCCAGCAGTATCTACAGGGTGACTAGCAATCAGCCCCAGCATTTT. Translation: CASSIYRVTSNQPQHF.